Below are 14 T cell receptor beta chains sequenced from a single sample in a study of cytomegalovirus exposure and HLA in healthy donors. Vbeta (60) and Jbeta (13) primers were used in the PCR. Produced via immunoSEQ multiplex PCR; TCRdb's table is partial and in-frame only. The sample lists 60,000 to 95,000 clones; about 81% were seen once. Sequenced sample: PBMCs. Source of these receptors: a middle-aged woman in good health and CMV-seropositive.

The V and J genes are TRBV28 and TRBJ2-2, with D perhaps matching TRBD1 (5 bases). The V gene lost 2 bases and the J gene lost 9 bases, with 13 bases spanning the gap. The CDR3 covers 14 residues. Germline values: CDR1 MDHEN, CDR2 SYDVKM. The CDR3 nucleotides read TGTGCCAGCAGTTTACCAGGGTCCGACAGGGAGCTGTTTTTT. Encoded protein: CASSLPGSDRELFF.

This chain connects TRBV5-1 to TRBJ1-1, with 9 bases that match TRBD1. V lost 0 bases to trimming and J lost 2 bases; unmatched junction nucleotides: 5. Per the germline V gene, CDR1 is SGHRS and CDR2 is YFSETQ. CDR3 size: 16 residues. CDR3 sequence reads: CASSLGMTGGNTEAFF. The CDR3 DNA reads TGCGCCAGCAGCTTGGGAATGACAGGGGGAAACACTGAAGCTTTCTTT. Using reference TRBV5-1 and TRBJ1-1 for the parts outside the CDR3, the full variable domain is KAGVTQTPRYLIKTRGQQVTLSCSPISGHRSVSWYQQTPGQGLQFLFEYFSETQRNKGNFPGRFSGRQFSNSRSEMNVSTLELGDSALYLCASSLGMTGGNTEAFFGQGTRLTVV.

The DNA of the CDR3 is TGTGCCAGCAGGCCACAGGGGGCGACCAAGCAGTATTTT. It yields the protein CASRPQGATKQYF. The chain combines TRBV28 with TRBJ2-3; 9 bases are shared with TRBD1. CDR1 and CDR2 (germline): MDHEN, SYDVKM. The CDR3 length is 13 residues. V shed 6 bases and J 11 bases; nucleotides not matched to a gene: 9.

V usage is TRBV6-5 and J usage is TRBJ2-1; tentatively, D is TRBD2 (6 bases). Between the trimmed V and J ends, which lost 6 bases and 8 bases, there was a span of 14 bases. Germline V gives CDR1 MNHEY, CDR2 SVGAGI. This CDR3 is built from 13 residues. CDR3 loop: CASSLAGWDEQFF. In nucleotides, the CDR3 is TGTGCCAGCAGCCTGGCGGGGTGGGATGAGCAGTTCTTC.

In this sample, this clone turned up a few times. The rearrangement links TRBV28 to TRBJ2-7, with D possibly matching TRBD1 (6 bases). Germline V CDR1 and CDR2: MDHEN, SYDVKM. V was shortened by 5 bases and J by 2 bases, with 19 bases between the two germline ends. The CDR3 is 16 residues long. The CDR3 region has the DNA TGTGCCAGCAGTACCCAAGGACGGGACACCCCCTACGAGCAGTACTTC. Its translation: CASSTQGRDTPYEQYF.

CDR3 in amino acids: CASSSGQGNTEAFF. The CDR3 region has the DNA TGTGCCAGCAGTTCGGGACAGGGGAACACTGAAGCTTTCTTT. The chain is built from TRBV28 and TRBJ1-1, with 9 bases lining up with TRBD1. The CDR3 totals 14 residues. Trimming cost V 4 bases and J 1 base; bases outside gene matches: 1. CDR1 is MDHEN, CDR2 SYDVKM, per germline.

The chain carries TRBV19 and TRBJ1-1; possibly TRBD1 for D (5 bases). CDR1 LNHDA and CDR2 SQIVND come from the germline V gene (reference sequence). Trimming cost V 6 bases and J 5 bases, with 22 bases left between them. This CDR3 comprises 16 residues. The chain's CDR3 is CASSHGLSGSRTEAFF. In DNA form, the CDR3 reads TGTGCCAGTAGCCATGGGCTCTCAGGGTCCAGGACTGAAGCTTTCTTT.

The rearrangement links TRBV30 to TRBJ1-2, with TRBD1 identical over 7 bases. This CDR3 spans 13 amino acids. Germline V CDR1 and CDR2: GTSNPN, SVGIG (reference sequence). Germline trimming cut 5 bases from V and 3 bases from J; bases unmatched to any gene: 6. CDR3 sequence reads: CAWGPGTDYGYTF. CDR3 in DNA: TGTGCCTGGGGGCCCGGGACAGACTATGGCTACACCTTC.

The chain has TRBV7-2 and TRBJ2-1, with 10 bases lining up with TRBD2. J lost 7 bases, V lost 6 bases, and 9 bases had no gene match. From germline, CDR1 is SGHTA and CDR2 FQGNSA. The CDR3 has 15 residues. The CDR3 coding sequence is TGTGCCAGCAGAATACTAGCGGGGTTTAATAATGAGCAGTTCTTC. Amino acids: CASRILAGFNNEQFF. The variable domain in full, completed from reference TRBV7-2 and TRBJ2-1, reads GAGVSQSPSNKVTEKGKDVELRCDPISGHTALYWYRQSLGQGLEFLIYFQGNSAPDKSGLPSDRFSAERTGGSVSTLTIQRTQQEDSAVYLCASRILAGFNNEQFFGPGTRLTVL.

This clone was observed a few times. An end of the junction differs from the germline gene, which may be a read error. The chain joins TRBV7-9 to TRBJ2-7; a possible D gene is TRBD2 (6 bases). Germline CDR1 reads SEHNR; CDR2 reads FQNEAQ (reference sequence). The length of the CDR3 is 16 residues. For the CDR3, the DNA is TGTTCCAGCAGCTTGGCGGGGACTTACAGCTCCTACGAGCAGTACTTC. It yields the protein CSSSLAGTYSSYEQYF.

The chain links TRBV6-1 to TRBJ1-1; 7 bases align to TRBD1. V lost 4 bases and J lost 0; bases outside the gene matches: 5. There are 15 residues in the CDR3. The V gene's germline CDR1 is MNHNS and CDR2 SASEGT. This CDR3 reads CASSGEGAMNTEAFF. Written as DNA, the CDR3 is TGTGCCAGCAGTGGTGAGGGGGCCATGAACACTGAAGCTTTCTTT.

In its sample, this clone was seen a few times. The chain is built from TRBV6-5 and TRBJ1-5; weak D call: TRBD1 (5 bases). The germline V and J ends were trimmed by 5 bases and 3 bases, with 8 bases remaining between them. Germline assignment: CDR1 MNHEY and CDR2 SVGAGI. The CDR3 length is 13 residues. CDR3 in DNA: TGTGCCAGCAGTGAACAGGTCAATCAGCCCCAGCATTTT. It specifies CASSEQVNQPQHF.

The chain joins TRBV6-5 to TRBJ1-1; weak D call: TRBD1 (6 bases). V lost 4 bases, J lost 1 base, and 16 bases lay in between. The CDR3 loop spans 16 amino acids. Looked up from germline, CDR1 is MNHEY and CDR2 is SVGAGI. CDR3 in DNA: TGTGCCAGCAGTTCCACCTCCGGGACAAGGAACACTGAAGCTTTCTTT. Protein sequence: CASSSTSGTRNTEAFF.

The chain uses TRBV28 and TRBJ1-2; D is perhaps TRBD1 (6 bases). Germline CDR1 MDHEN, CDR2 SYDVKM. This CDR3 is built from 15 residues. The ends were cut back, 4 bases at V and 0 bases at J, with 12 bases in the middle. The CDR3 reads CASSSPGTPNYGYTF. The CDR3 nucleotides are TGTGCCAGCAGTTCGCCCGGGACACCTAACTATGGCTACACCTTC.